Presented here are 29 T cell receptor beta chains from one specimen sequenced in a study of cytomegalovirus exposure and HLA in healthy donors. Primers included in the PCR were 60 Vbeta and 13 Jbeta primers. Some clones are missing from TCRdb's copy, which holds only in-frame ones; the method was immunoSEQ multiplex PCR. The repertoire consists of more than 90,000 clones, with 55% to 75% occurring once and the leading ten covering roughly 8.7%. The sequenced sample consisted of PBMCs. These receptors were obtained from a man aged 25-45 years in good health and CMV-seropositive.

CDR3: CASQISGQRTGELFF. In DNA form, the CDR3 reads TGTGCCAGCCAGATCTCGGGACAGAGGACCGGGGAGCTGTTTTTT. The gene calls are TRBV4-2 and TRBJ2-2, with 7 bases matching TRBD1. The CDR3 is made up of 15 amino acids. Losses at the gene ends were 8 bases for V and 5 bases for J; bases not matched to a gene: 11. CDR1 and CDR2 from the germline V gene are LGHNA and YNFKEQ.

V gene TRBV15 combines with J gene TRBJ2-1; TRBD2 might be the D (5 bases). This CDR3 region has 13 residues. The germline V and J ends were trimmed by 5 bases and 4 bases, with 9 bases remaining between them. Germline-derived CDR1 and CDR2 are LNHNV and YYDKDF (reference sequence). CDR3 sequence reads: CATSPRRYNEQFF. In DNA, the CDR3 is TGTGCCACCAGCCCACGGAGGTACAATGAGCAGTTCTTC.

The rearrangement uses TRBV9 and TRBJ1-6; 7 bases are shared with TRBD1. J gave up 8 bases and V 3 bases, and 2 bases lay outside the gene matches. Germline lookup yields CDR1 SGDLS and CDR2 YYNGEE. This CDR3 has 13 amino acids. DNA for the CDR3: TGTGCCAGCAGCGGACAGGGTTATTCACCCCTCCACTTT. Amino acids: CASSGQGYSPLHF.

The chain combines TRBV6-5 with TRBJ1-1, with D perhaps matching TRBD1 (5 bases). This CDR3 contains 13 residues. V was cut by 6 bases and J by 3 bases, with 11 bases left in between. Germline-derived CDR1 and CDR2 are MNHEY and SVGAGI. The CDR3 loop is CASRRVRDTEAFF. CDR3 DNA: TGTGCCAGCAGACGAGTCAGGGACACTGAAGCTTTCTTT.

The V and J genes are TRBV5-1 and TRBJ2-3, with 7 bases that match TRBD1. With V trimmed by 4 bases and J by 1 base, 3 bases remained unmatched. CDR3 length: 14 amino acids. Germline V gene sequence: CDR1 SGHRS, CDR2 YFSETQ. DNA for the CDR3: TGCGCCAGCAGCGTCGGACAGGGCACAGATACGCAGTATTTT. The encoded protein is CASSVGQGTDTQYF. Variable domain in full (rest from reference TRBV5-1 and TRBJ2-3): KAGVTQTPRYLIKTRGQQVTLSCSPISGHRSVSWYQQTPGQGLQFLFEYFSETQRNKGNFPGRFSGRQFSNSRSEMNVSTLELGDSALYLCASSVGQGTDTQYFGPGTRLTVL.

The chain uses TRBV27 and TRBJ1-2, with D possibly being TRBD1 (6 bases). The germline V gene has CDR1 MNHEY and CDR2 SMNVEV (reference sequence). The CDR3 has 13 residues. Trimming removed 5 bases at V and 8 bases at J, with 15 bases between. The CDR3 spells CASSPHREKGYTF. The CDR3 nucleotides read TGTGCCAGCAGTCCCCACAGGGAGAAGGGCTACACCTTC.

The V and J genes are TRBV29-1 and TRBJ1-5; 8 bases line up with TRBD1. V was clipped by 5 bases and J by 5 bases; unmatched bases: 5. CDR3 length: 13 residues. The germline V gene has CDR1 SQVTM and CDR2 ANQGSEA. For the CDR3, the DNA is TGCAGCGTTCAACAGGGGGACTATCAGCCCCAGCATTTT. Translating it yields CSVQQGDYQPQHF.

The chain is built from TRBV7-2 and TRBJ1-2, with a tentative D call TRBD1 (6 bases). The V gene's germline CDR1 is SGHTA and CDR2 FQGNSA. V lost 2 bases and J 6 bases, leaving 13 bases between the germline ends. The CDR3 is 14 residues long. This CDR3 is CASSLNRARDGYTF. The DNA of the CDR3 is TGTGCCAGCAGCTTAAACAGGGCAAGGGATGGCTACACCTTC.

The chain uses TRBV4-1 and TRBJ2-7; 8 bases map to TRBD1. The CDR3 spans 16 residues. Germline V gives CDR1 MGHRA, CDR2 YSYEKL. V gave up 7 bases and J gave up 2 bases; unmatched junction bases: 13. The CDR3 DNA follows: TGCGCCAGCACCAGTGGACAGGGAAGATCGGCCTACGAGCAGTACTTC. This gives the protein CASTSGQGRSAYEQYF.

The table lists this clone with a few counts. V gene TRBV5-1 combines with J gene TRBJ2-1; TRBD2 aligns across 11 bases. This CDR3 contains 15 residues. Per germline, CDR1 SGHRS and CDR2 YFSETQ. V lost 7 bases, J lost 3 bases, and 6 bases stayed unmatched. In DNA form, the CDR3 reads TGCGCCAGCGAGACTAGCGGGAATAACTACAATGAGCAGTTCTTC. This translates into CASETSGNNYNEQFF.

This sequence joins TRBV30 and TRBJ1-2; D is uncertain. The germline V gene has CDR1 GTSNPN and CDR2 SVGIG (reference sequence). The V gene lost 8 bases and the J gene lost 4 bases, with 14 bases spanning the gap. The CDR3 consists of 12 residues. CDR3 nucleotide sequence: TGTGCCGTGTTGACTATAGTCTATGGCTACACCTTC. Encoded protein: CAVLTIVYGYTF.

The rearrangement links TRBV5-8 to TRBJ2-3; TRBD1 agrees at 9 bases. The CDR3 runs 15 residues. The V and J ends lost 4 bases and 5 bases, in that order; junction bases with no gene match: 8. In germline, CDR1 is SGHTS, CDR2 YDEGEE. The CDR3 region is CASSAGTGKIDTQYF. CDR3 sequence (DNA): TGTGCCAGCAGCGCCGGGACAGGGAAAATAGATACGCAGTATTTT.

CDR3 sequence reads: CASIIGLARDTQYF. CDR3 bases: TGTGCCAGCATCATCGGACTAGCGCGAGATACGCAGTATTTT. The chain combines TRBV6-1 with TRBJ2-3, with TRBD2 matching over 9 bases. Trimming removed 7 bases from V and 5 bases from J; junction bases left unmatched: 7. Germline V CDR1 and CDR2: MNHNS, SASEGT. The CDR3 length is 14 residues.

The V call is TRBV4-1, the J call TRBJ2-2; 8 positions match TRBD2. With V trimmed by 0 bases and J by 5 bases, 11 bases remained unmatched. Per germline, CDR1 MGHRA and CDR2 YSYEKL. The CDR3 totals 18 residues. This chain's CDR3 is CASSQDVSGDALTGELFF. For the CDR3, the DNA is TGCGCCAGCAGCCAAGATGTTAGCGGGGATGCACTGACCGGGGAGCTGTTTTTT.

The V call is TRBV14, the J call TRBJ2-3, with 7 bases identical to TRBD1. In germline, CDR1 is SGHDN, CDR2 FVKESK. With 5 bases clipped from V and 2 bases from J, the junction kept 1 base outside the gene matches. The CDR3 has 13 residues. CDR3 sequence: CASSDRVTDTQYF. In DNA, the CDR3 is TGTGCCAGCAGCGACAGGGTCACAGATACGCAGTATTTT.

The V and J genes are TRBV28 and TRBJ2-2; D might be TRBD1 (6 bases). Germline V gene sequence: CDR1 MDHEN, CDR2 SYDVKM. The CDR3 sequence is 16 residues long. The V and J ends lost 2 bases and 3 bases respectively, with 13 bases between them. CDR3: CASSLARWTDTGELFF. CDR3 nucleotides: TGTGCCAGCAGTTTAGCTCGCTGGACAGACACCGGGGAGCTGTTTTTT.

This sequence joins TRBV28 and TRBJ1-1; TRBD1 might be the D (5 bases). CDR1 MDHEN and CDR2 SYDVKM come from the germline V gene. V was pared by 4 bases and J by 1 base, with 16 bases between. The CDR3 is made up of 16 amino acids. The chain's CDR3 is CASSSHMGRGNTEAFF. DNA of the CDR3: TGTGCCAGCAGTTCGCATATGGGGCGGGGGAACACTGAAGCTTTCTTT.

The chain links TRBV28 to TRBJ2-5, with D possibly being TRBD2 (5 bases). The CDR3 is made up of 15 amino acids. Germline assignment: CDR1 MDHEN and CDR2 SYDVKM. Trimming removed 6 bases from V and 5 bases from J, with 19 bases in between. In nucleotides, the CDR3 is TGTGCCAGCAGCACCAAGGACTCAGACAAGGAGACCCAGTACTTC. Translating gives CASSTKDSDKETQYF. Filled out from reference TRBV28 and TRBJ2-5, the complete variable domain reads DVKVTQSSRYLVKRTGEKVFLECVQDMDHENMFWYRQDPGLGLRLIYFSYDVKMKEKGDIPEGYSVSREKKERFSLILESASTNQTSMYLCASSTKDSDKETQYFGPGTRLLVL.

This clone was counted a few times. The chain links TRBV5-1 to TRBJ1-6, with TRBD1 identical over 9 bases. This CDR3 has 14 amino acids. V trimming: 4 bases; J trimming: 8 bases; junction bases outside the gene matches: 4. CDR1 is SGHRS, CDR2 YFSETQ, per germline. The CDR3 reads CASSRTGEDSPLHF. CDR3 bases: TGCGCCAGCAGCCGGACAGGGGAGGATTCACCCCTCCACTTT.

The chain is built from TRBV7-9 and TRBJ1-3; the D gene is possibly TRBD1 (5 bases). V was shortened by 5 bases and J by 2 bases, with 16 bases between the two germline ends. The CDR3 is 16 residues long. The germline V gene encodes CDR1 SEHNR and CDR2 FQNEAQ (reference sequence). As DNA, the CDR3 is TGTGCCAGCAGCCCAAGCGGGGGGTACGCTGGAAACACCATATATTTT. Its protein product is CASSPSGGYAGNTIYF.

The CDR3 DNA follows: TGTGCCAGTAGCCTCGGGACAGCCTATAATCAGCCCCAGCATTTT. Encoded protein: CASSLGTAYNQPQHF. This chain uses TRBV19 with TRBJ1-5, with TRBD1 identical over 7 bases. V shed 6 bases, J shed 4 bases, and the junction held 9 bases outside the gene matches. The CDR3 is made up of 15 amino acids. Germline CDR1 reads LNHDA; CDR2 reads SQIVND (reference sequence).

This clone was picked up many times. The chain is built from TRBV6-5 and TRBJ1-5; D ambiguous. CDR1 and CDR2 from the germline V gene are MNHEY and SVGAGI. V lost 5 bases and J 5 bases, leaving 16 bases between the germline ends. This CDR3 contains 15 residues. The CDR3 coding sequence is TGTGCCAGCAGTCCTGTGGACGGAGGCTATCAGCCCCAGCATTTT. Its protein is CASSPVDGGYQPQHF.

This clone was counted a few times. This chain connects TRBV21-1 to TRBJ2-2; the D call TRBD2 from the table was never checked on the DNA. TRBV21-1 is recorded as a pseudogene. The length of the CDR3 is 18 residues. In nucleotides, the CDR3 is TGTGCCAGCAGATTTACTGCGGGGACCAGCGAGGACACCGGGGAGCTGTTTTTT. Translated: CASRFTAGTSEDTGELFF.

The chain couples TRBV28 to TRBJ1-5; 8 bases map to TRBD1. Germline CDR1 MDHEN, CDR2 SYDVKM. The CDR3 consists of 18 residues. With 4 bases clipped from V and 7 bases from J, the junction kept 18 bases outside the gene matches. CDR3 nucleotides: TGTGCCAGCAGTTCGGCCCCCCCAGGGGGCTCGATAGAACAGCCCCAGCATTTT. Translating gives CASSSAPPGGSIEQPQHF.

This chain links TRBV27 with TRBJ1-1; 7 nucleotides align to TRBD1. V lost 2 bases to trimming and J lost 1 base; unmatched junction nucleotides: 7. Germline CDR1 and CDR2: MNHEY and SMNVEV (reference sequence). The CDR3 contains 16 residues. In nucleotides, the CDR3 is TGTGCCAGCAGTTTAGGAGGGGGCTGGTGGAACACTGAAGCTTTCTTT. This sequence encodes CASSLGGGWWNTEAFF.

The chain couples TRBV5-6 to TRBJ1-2; D gene ambiguous. CDR3 length: 12 residues. Trimming left V 10 bases short and J 4 bases short, with 14 bases between. CDR1 SGHDT and CDR2 YYEEEE come from the germline V gene. The CDR3 loop reads CAASRVSYGYTF. In nucleotides, the CDR3 is TGTGCCGCGAGTCGAGTTTCCTATGGCTACACCTTC.

The rearrangement links TRBV19 to TRBJ2-2, with D perhaps matching TRBD2 (6 bases). The CDR3 has 13 amino acids. V lost 3 bases and J 6 bases, leaving 8 bases between the germline ends. Germline-derived CDR1 and CDR2 are LNHDA and SQIVND (reference sequence). CDR3 sequence: CASSMGGPGELFF. CDR3 sequence (DNA): TGTGCCAGTAGTATGGGAGGCCCCGGGGAGCTGTTTTTT.

V gene TRBV11-1 combines with J gene TRBJ2-7; 12 bases map to TRBD2. The V segment lost 5 bases and the J segment 2 bases; nucleotides outside the gene matches: 1. The CDR3 contains 14 residues. Germline V lookup: CDR1 SGHAT, CDR2 FQDESV (reference sequence). Here the CDR3 DNA reads TGTGCCAGCAGCCCTAGCGGGGGGGCCTACGAGCAGTACTTC. Its protein is CASSPSGGAYEQYF.

The rearrangement uses TRBV28 and TRBJ2-7, with D possibly TRBD1 on 5 matching bases. CDR3 length: 15 amino acids. Germline V lookup: CDR1 MDHEN, CDR2 SYDVKM. V shed 4 bases and J shed 4 bases, with 17 bases lying between them. CDR3 sequence: CASSSYPLTDYEQYV. The CDR3 DNA sequence: TGTGCCAGCAGTTCTTATCCTCTGACAGATTACGAGCAGTACGTC.